This is a list of T cell receptor beta chains from one sample in a study of blood T cells in healthy people across ages. TCRdb recomputed calls from the 5' RACE reads with MiXCR, one row per CDR3 protein. The data show approximately 940,000 distinct CDR3 sequences, with 45% to 50% seen just once and 13% held by the top ten. Sequenced material: blood. The receptor source for this set is a man aged 30 to 45 in good health. Each CDR3 is given with its conserved first and last residue.

TRBV20-1,CSAPRPPGGGGTGELFF
TRBV6-5,CASSYSPDRKVHEQYF
TRBV4-2,CASSQSGGGDQETQYF
TRBV20-1,CSASGANQPQHF
TRBV20-1,CSARVTSGGQETQYF
TRBV20-1,CSASGTGDTYGYTF
TRBV12-3/TRBV12-4,CASSLGGGRDEQFF
TRBV6-2/TRBV6-3,CASRRGELNTEAFF
TRBV20-1,CSARANGGAGNIQYF
TRBV10-3,CAIKTSGGANEQFF
TRBV14,CASSPINYGYTF
TRBV25-1,CASSEQRLQYF
TRBV20-1,CSGDGTSGETYNEQFF
TRBV5-1,CASSFIRDTEAFF
TRBV10-3,CAISESTGVNEKLFF
TRBV20-1,CSASSGQGLGYGYTF
TRBV3-1,CASSATLGQGTNYGYTF
TRBV9,CASSVAGTGGITEAFF
TRBV6-2/TRBV6-3,CASSYLLYTDTQYF
TRBV12-3/TRBV12-4,CASMPGLATYEQYF
TRBV4-1,CASSQETGLQAPKGYTF
TRBV5-1,CASSLGRGRGDEQFF
TRBV5-1,CASSARDRGTEKLFF
TRBV9,CASSVELAGGWNTQYF
TRBV11-2,CASTLGGELFF
TRBV6-6,CASSYLGGDTQYF
TRBV29-1,CSVFGSDEAFF
TRBV6-1,CASMTRDRVVINRETQYF
TRBV11-2,CASSFLSEASYNEQFF
TRBV10-3,CAIAATGDNQPQHF
TRBV7-2,CASRTSGGIVETQYF
TRBV4-1,CASSQGAGGGGWEQYF
TRBV4-1,CASSLKGGQGTYEQYF